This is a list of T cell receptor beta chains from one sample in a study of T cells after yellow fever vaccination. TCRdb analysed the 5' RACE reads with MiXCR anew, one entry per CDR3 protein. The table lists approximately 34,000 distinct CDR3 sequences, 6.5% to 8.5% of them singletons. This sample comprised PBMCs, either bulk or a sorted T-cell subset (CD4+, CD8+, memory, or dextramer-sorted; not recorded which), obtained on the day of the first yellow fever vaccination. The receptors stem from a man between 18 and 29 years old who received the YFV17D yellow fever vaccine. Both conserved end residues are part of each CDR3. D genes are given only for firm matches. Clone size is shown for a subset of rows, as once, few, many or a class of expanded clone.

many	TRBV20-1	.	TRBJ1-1	TGCAGTGCTAGAGATCGGGTACTGAACACTGAAGCTTTCTTT	CSARDRVLNTEAFF
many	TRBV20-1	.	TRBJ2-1	TGCAGTGCTAGAGTTATCTGGCGGATGAATGAGCAGTTCTTC	CSARVIWRMNEQFF
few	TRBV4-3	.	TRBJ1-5	TGCGCCAGCAGCCAAGATTGGTCCAGGGGCGGTCAGCCCCAGCATTTT	CASSQDWSRGGQPQHF
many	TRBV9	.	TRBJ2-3	TGTGCCAGCAGCCCACGGAGGGGGGCAGCGTACTTCACAGATACGCAGTATTTT	CASSPRRGAAYFTDTQYF
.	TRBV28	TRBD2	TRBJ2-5	TGTGCCAGCAGTTTGTTCCTAGCGGGAGGGACCCAGTACTTC	CASSLFLAGGTQYF
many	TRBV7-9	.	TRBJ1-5	TGTGCCAGCAGCCTTACAGATACCAATCAGCCCCAGCATTTT	CASSLTDTNQPQHF
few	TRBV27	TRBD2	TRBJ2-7	TGTGCCAGCCGGGAGGGGCCGACCGGCGACGAGCAGTACTTC	CASREGPTGDEQYF
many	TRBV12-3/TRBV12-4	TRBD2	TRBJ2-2	TGTGCCAGCAGTTTTTGGAGCGGGGGCACCGGGGAGCTGTTTTTT	CASSFWSGGTGELFF
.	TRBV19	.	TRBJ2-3	TGTGCCATTGCGACTGAGGATAGCACAGATACGCAGTATTTT	CAIATEDSTDTQYF
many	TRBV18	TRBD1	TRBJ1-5	TGTGCCAGCTCACTGGACAGGGGGCATCAACAGCCCCAGCATTTT	CASSLDRGHQQPQHF
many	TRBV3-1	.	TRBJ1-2	TGTGCCAGCAGCCCGCCCGGGGGCCCGATTCTCTATGGCTACACCTTC	CASSPPGGPILYGYTF
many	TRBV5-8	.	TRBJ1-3	TGTGCCAGCAGCCTCACTCTTACAGGGATGGCTGGAAACACCATATATTTT	CASSLTLTGMAGNTIYF
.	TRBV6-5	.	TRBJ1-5	TGTGCCAGCAGTTACTCGATACCAGGGTCGGATAGCAATCAGCCCCAGCATTTT	CASSYSIPGSDSNQPQHF
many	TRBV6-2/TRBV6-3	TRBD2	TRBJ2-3	TGTGCCAGCAGTCATAGCGGGGGGGCAGATACGCAGTATTTT	CASSHSGGADTQYF
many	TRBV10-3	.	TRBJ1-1	TGTGCCATCAGTGAGTATGAGGGGCCTCGTACCGAAGCTTTCTTT	CAISEYEGPRTEAFF
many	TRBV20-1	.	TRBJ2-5	TGCAGTGCCTTTATCCGGGGAGGAGAGACCCAGTACTTC	CSAFIRGGETQYF
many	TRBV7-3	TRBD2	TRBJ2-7	TGTGCCAGCAGCTTGAGGGCGGGGGAGACCTACGAGCAGTACTTC	CASSLRAGETYEQYF
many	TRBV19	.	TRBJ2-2	TGTGCCAGTGCTAGCCCCAACACCGGGGAGCTGTTTTTT	CASASPNTGELFF
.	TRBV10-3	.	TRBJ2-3	TGTGCCATCAGTGAAGGATCTGATACGCAGTATTTT	CAISEGSDTQYF
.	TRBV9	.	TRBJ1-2	TGTGCCAGCAGCGTAGCTACGATGGGCTACACCTTC	CASSVATMGYTF